Presented here are 30 T cell receptor beta chains from one specimen sequenced in a study of shared clonotypes between healthy human individuals. Only CD45RO-negative cells positively selected for CCR7 counted as naive CD8 cells, so terminally differentiated effector memory CD45RA+ cells were excluded. Clones were read by immunoSEQ multiplex PCR, and TCRdb kept only the in-frame ones, dropping some. The data show approximately 1.9 million clones, with 80% to 95% seen just once and 1.5% to 2% held by the top ten. Sequenced sample: naive CD8+ T cells from PBMCs. These receptors originate from a man younger than 30 in good health. Some clones in this sample may be carry-over from other donors' samples.

This chain uses TRBV6-4 with TRBJ2-4; D is unclear. Deletions cut 2 bases from V and 4 bases from J, with 21 bases between. Germline V gene sequence: CDR1 MRHNA, CDR2 SNTAGT. This CDR3 comprises 18 residues. For the CDR3, the DNA is TGTGCCAGCAGTGACCCGTCCCGCGACAACGAGGCTAAAAACATTCAGTACTTC. It specifies CASSDPSRDNEAKNIQYF.

The CDR3 region is CASRSGFPEAFF. As DNA, the CDR3 is TGTGCCAGTAGGTCGGGGTTTCCTGAAGCTTTCTTT. The chain links TRBV19 to TRBJ1-1; D unclear. Germline V gene lookup returns CDR1 LNHDA and CDR2 SQIVND (reference sequence). V lost 6 bases, J lost 6 bases, and 11 bases lay in between. The CDR3 extends over 12 amino acids.

The chain is built from TRBV15 and TRBJ1-1; D is unclear. The CDR3 length is 15 residues. V was shortened by 0 bases and J by 4 bases, with 12 bases between the two germline ends. The germline CDR1 and CDR2 sequences are LNHNV and YYDKDF (reference sequence). Here the CDR3 DNA reads TGTGCCACCAGCAGAGATAGGGTTTGGAGCACTGAAGCTTTCTTT. Amino acid sequence: CATSRDRVWSTEAFF. Complete variable domain (other parts from reference TRBV15 and TRBJ1-1): DAMVIQNPRYQVTQFGKPVTLSCSQTLNHNVMYWYQQKSSQAPKLLFHYYDKDFNNEADTPDNFQSRRPNTSFCFLDIRSPGLGDTAMYLCATSRDRVWSTEAFFGQGTRLTVV.

Details on this clone: Other DNA variants within this sample encode the same CDR3. The chain recombines TRBV27 with TRBJ1-2; a weak D match, TRBD1 (5 bases). Germline lookup yields CDR1 MNHEY and CDR2 SMNVEV (reference sequence). The V end was cut by 0 bases, the J end by 4 bases, with 6 bases between. The CDR3 loop spans 13 amino acids. The CDR3 region is CASSLSGGYGYTF. CDR3 nucleotides: TGTGCCAGCAGTTTATCGGGGGGCTATGGCTACACCTTC.

The chain carries TRBV7-8 and TRBJ2-1; D may be TRBD1 (5 bases). V lost 5 bases and J lost 5, with 19 bases in between. The germline CDR1 and CDR2 sequences are SGHVS and FQNEAQ. CDR3 length: 16 residues. The CDR3 loop is CASSSRRGGRDNEQFF. As DNA, the CDR3 is TGTGCCAGCAGCAGTAGAAGGGGCGGTCGCGACAATGAGCAGTTCTTC.

The rearrangement links TRBV7-3 to TRBJ2-5; TRBD2 matches at 14 bases. V dropped 2 bases and J dropped 7; count of bases not matched to a gene: 9. Germline CDR1 SGHTA, CDR2 FQGTGA. This CDR3 contains 17 residues. CDR3 in DNA: TGTGCCAGCAGCTTAGATTTATCGGGACTAGCGGGAGTGACCCAGTACTTC. Its translation is CASSLDLSGLAGVTQYF.

This chain connects TRBV4-1 to TRBJ2-3; D gene unclear. Germline CDR1 and CDR2: MGHRA and YSYEKL. This CDR3 spans 16 amino acids. The V and J ends lost 1 base and 6 bases respectively, with 17 bases between them. The CDR3 here is CASSQVSVDPGDTQYF. CDR3 bases: TGCGCCAGCAGCCAAGTATCGGTGGACCCTGGGGATACGCAGTATTTT.

V gene TRBV28 combines with J gene TRBJ1-1; the D is unclear. CDR1 is MDHEN, CDR2 SYDVKM, per germline. This CDR3 contains 10 residues. V was pared by 7 bases and J by 3 bases, with 3 bases between. CDR3 loop: CASKDTEAFF. CDR3 sequence (DNA): TGTGCCAGCAAGGACACTGAAGCTTTCTTT. The entire variable domain, with the rest obtained from reference TRBV28 and TRBJ1-1, is as follows: DVKVTQSSRYLVKRTGEKVFLECVQDMDHENMFWYRQDPGLGLRLIYFSYDVKMKEKGDIPEGYSVSREKKERFSLILESASTNQTSMYLCASKDTEAFFGQGTRLTVV.

This rearrangement joins TRBV6-1 to TRBJ1-5, with D maybe TRBD1 (6 bases). Trimming removed 6 bases from V and 5 bases from J, with 14 bases in between. The CDR3 consists of 14 residues. Germline V gene sequence: CDR1 MNHNS, CDR2 SASEGT. CDR3 sequence: CASRFRGSDQPQHF. For the CDR3, the DNA is TGTGCCAGCAGGTTCAGGGGTTCGGATCAGCCCCAGCATTTT.

The rearrangement joins TRBV5-5 to TRBJ1-4; 8 nucleotides agree with TRBD1. CDR1 and CDR2 from the germline V gene are SGHKS and YYEKEE (reference sequence). V lost 4 bases, J lost 4 bases, and 9 bases stayed unmatched. This CDR3 has 16 amino acids. Here the CDR3 reads CASSVDRVGINEKLFF. In DNA, the CDR3 is TGTGCCAGCAGCGTGGACAGGGTGGGAATTAATGAAAAACTGTTTTTT.

The genes are TRBV7-9 and TRBJ1-2, with D perhaps matching TRBD1 (5 bases). Trimming stripped 5 bases from V and 3 bases from J, with 19 bases between. The CDR3 is 16 residues long. The V gene's germline CDR1 is SEHNR and CDR2 FQNEAQ (reference sequence). CDR3 amino acids: CASSPPPGPPDYGYTF. CDR3 nucleotide sequence: TGTGCCAGCAGCCCTCCCCCAGGGCCTCCGGACTATGGCTACACCTTC.

V is TRBV6-1 and J is TRBJ1-1; D perhaps matches TRBD1 (6 bases). This CDR3 is built from 16 residues. Between the trimmed V and J ends, which lost 2 bases and 0 bases, there was a span of 13 bases. The germline gives CDR1 MNHNS, CDR2 SASEGT. The CDR3 DNA reads as TGTGCCAGCAGTGAAACTTTGGACAGAATGAACACTGAAGCTTTCTTT. Amino acids: CASSETLDRMNTEAFF.

This clone has a single count. The rearrangement uses TRBV5-1 and TRBJ2-3, with 10 bases fitting TRBD1. J lost 10 bases, V lost 4 bases, and 12 bases had no gene match. This CDR3 region has 15 residues. Germline CDR1 reads SGHRS; CDR2 reads YFSETQ. CDR3 DNA: TGCGCCAGCAGCCCGTCCGGGACAGGGGATACGGCGCAGTATTTT. It specifies CASSPSGTGDTAQYF.

V is TRBV13 and J is TRBJ2-2; 8 bases match TRBD2. In germline, CDR1 is PRHDT, CDR2 FYEKMQ (reference sequence). There are 17 residues in the CDR3. J gave up 6 bases and V 3 bases, and 12 bases lay outside the gene matches. CDR3 protein: CASSLGAREGLSGELFF. CDR3 coding DNA: TGTGCCAGCAGCTTGGGGGCCCGGGAGGGCCTGTCCGGGGAGCTGTTTTTT.

The J gene is TRBJ1-2, the V gene TRBV4-2, with 10 bases matching TRBD1. CDR1 and CDR2 from the germline V gene are LGHNA and YNFKEQ. Unmatched junction bases numbered 12, after V lost 7 bases and J lost 7 bases. The CDR3 covers 15 residues. The CDR3 nucleotides are TGTGCCAGCAACGCACCGGACAGGGGGTTGGCTGGCTACACCTTC. Protein: CASNAPDRGLAGYTF.

The gene calls are TRBV7-9 and TRBJ2-3, with D unresolved. The CDR3 extends over 16 amino acids. Germline lookup yields CDR1 SEHNR and CDR2 FQNEAQ (reference sequence). V was clipped by 5 bases and J by 0 bases, with 15 bases between them. This CDR3 reads CASSTRSRASTDTQYF. The CDR3 DNA is TGTGCCAGCAGCACGAGGTCTCGAGCTAGCACAGATACGCAGTATTTT.

Concerning this clone: Other nucleotide sequences in the sample specify the same CDR3. The chain couples TRBV7-9 to TRBJ1-2; 7 nucleotides match TRBD1. Germline V lookup: CDR1 SEHNR, CDR2 FQNEAQ (reference sequence). This CDR3 contains 14 residues. V lost 4 bases to trimming and J lost 1 base; unmatched junction nucleotides: 3. The CDR3 sequence: CASSSGQSNYGYTF. The CDR3 bases are TGTGCCAGCAGCTCGGGACAGAGTAACTATGGCTACACCTTC.

The gene calls are TRBV27 and TRBJ2-7, with TRBD1 identical over 10 bases. Looked up from germline, CDR1 is MNHEY and CDR2 is SMNVEV (reference sequence). The length of the CDR3 is 17 residues. V lost 5 bases, J lost 3 bases, and 13 bases stayed unmatched. CDR3 protein: CASSLIAGTGVNYEQYF. CDR3 DNA sequence: TGTGCCAGCAGTCTAATAGCCGGGACAGGGGTCAACTACGAGCAGTACTTC.

This chain uses TRBV14 with TRBJ2-1; 8 nucleotides agree with TRBD1. The CDR3 has 15 amino acids. CDR1 and CDR2 (germline): SGHDN, FVKESK. V was clipped by 2 bases and J by 8 bases; unmatched bases: 8. The CDR3 nucleotides are TGTGCCAGCAGCCAATTTCGGACAGGGATCGATGAGCAGTTCTTC. This encodes CASSQFRTGIDEQFF. The entire variable domain, with the rest obtained from reference TRBV14 and TRBJ2-1, is as follows: EAGVTQFPSHSVIEKGQTVTLRCDPISGHDNLYWYRRVMGKEIKFLLHFVKESKQDESGMPNNRFLAERTGGTYSTLKVQPAELEDSGVYFCASSQFRTGIDEQFFGPGTRLTVL.

The chain carries TRBV4-1 and TRBJ2-2; D call uncertain. The CDR3 is made up of 15 amino acids. With 3 bases removed from V and 2 bases from J, the gap between germline ends came to 10 bases. CDR1 MGHRA and CDR2 YSYEKL come from the germline V gene. CDR3 DNA: TGCGCCAGCAGCCAGTATTCGGATAACACCGGGGAGCTGTTTTTT. This encodes CASSQYSDNTGELFF.

The V call is TRBV7-2, the J call TRBJ2-2; D is unresolved. The V gene lost 5 bases and the J gene lost 5 bases, with 21 bases spanning the gap. This CDR3 is built from 17 residues. Germline V gene data show CDR1 as SGHTA and CDR2 as FQGNSA. The CDR3 here is CASSPRLRRSSTGELFF. DNA for the CDR3: TGTGCCAGCAGCCCACGTTTAAGGCGTAGTTCGACCGGGGAGCTGTTTTTT.

CDR3 in DNA: TGCGCCAGCAGCTTGGGACTAGCGGGACCAAGAACAGATACGCAGTATTTT. This translates into CASSLGLAGPRTDTQYF. V gene TRBV5-1 combines with J gene TRBJ2-3, with 11 bases that match TRBD2. The CDR3 covers 17 residues. J was trimmed by 3 bases and V by 0 bases; bases with no gene match: 6. CDR1 SGHRS and CDR2 YFSETQ come from the germline V gene.

The chain couples TRBV6-1 to TRBJ1-5; the D gene is possibly TRBD1 (6 bases). This CDR3 contains 15 residues. CDR1 is MNHNS and CDR2 is SASEGT in the germline V gene. V shed 5 bases and J shed 7 bases, with 18 bases lying between them. As DNA, the CDR3 is TGTGCCAGCAGTTGGGGGTTGGGGGCCGGGCAGCCCCAGCATTTT. Translating gives CASSWGLGAGQPQHF.

This chain uses TRBV13 with TRBJ2-7; D perhaps matches TRBD2 (6 bases). The CDR3 has 15 amino acids. Trimming pared 4 bases from V and 1 base from J, leaving 14 bases between. CDR1 is PRHDT and CDR2 is FYEKMQ in the germline V gene (reference sequence). The CDR3 nucleotides are TGTGCCAGCAGCTCCCGGGGACTCCTATCCTACGAGCAGTACTTC. Translated, it gives CASSSRGLLSYEQYF.

The chain employs TRBV4-2 and TRBJ2-3; 9 nucleotides align to TRBD2. The CDR3 runs 17 residues. V gave up 0 bases and J gave up 5 bases; unmatched junction bases: 9. Germline assignment: CDR1 LGHNA and CDR2 YNFKEQ. In nucleotides, the CDR3 is TGTGCCAGCAGCCAAGACCCCTTAGCGGGAGAACAAGATACGCAGTATTTT. Its translation is CASSQDPLAGEQDTQYF.

The rearrangement links TRBV5-5 to TRBJ2-7; D not certain. Trimming stripped 1 base from V and 4 bases from J, with 12 bases between. The CDR3 totals 14 residues. The germline V gene encodes CDR1 SGHKS and CDR2 YYEKEE (reference sequence). The CDR3, as DNA: TGTGCCAGCAGCTTGCTCTCCGGGTCGTACGAGCAGTACTTC. This translates into CASSLLSGSYEQYF.

The chain links TRBV7-8 to TRBJ2-7; 13 bases align to TRBD2. Germline trimming cut 2 bases from V and 3 bases from J; bases unmatched to any gene: 4. Germline V gene sequence: CDR1 SGHVS, CDR2 FQNEAQ. The CDR3 extends over 16 amino acids. The chain's CDR3 is CASSLSRTSGGYEQYF. The CDR3 DNA reads TGTGCCAGCAGCTTATCCCGGACTAGCGGGGGCTACGAGCAGTACTTC.

CDR3 sequence: CASSDGTSGTGTQYF. The CDR3 DNA reads TGCGCCAGCAGCGACGGGACTAGCGGGACGGGAACGCAGTATTTT. The chain couples TRBV4-3 to TRBJ2-3; 13 nucleotides align to TRBD2. V trimming: 5 bases; J trimming: 9 bases; junction bases outside the gene matches: 8. The CDR3 has 15 amino acids. Germline lookup yields CDR1 LGHNA and CDR2 YSLEER.

V usage is TRBV7-9 and J usage is TRBJ1-5; tentatively, D is TRBD1 (5 bases). CDR3 length: 13 residues. Germline V gene lookup returns CDR1 SEHNR and CDR2 FQNEAQ (reference sequence). V was cut by 2 bases and J by 7 bases, with 9 bases left in between. CDR3 DNA: TGTGCCAGCAGCTTAATCGGGGGGCAGCCCCAGCATTTT. Its protein is CASSLIGGQPQHF.

The V and J genes are TRBV9 and TRBJ2-7; D may be TRBD1 or TRBD2 (5 bases each). Trimming took off 0 bases at V and 7 bases at J, with 17 bases between the two ends. The CDR3 runs to 15 residues. Germline V gene lookup returns CDR1 SGDLS and CDR2 YYNGEE. The CDR3 DNA reads as TGTGCCAGCAGCGTAGATTCGGGGCTTGGGAAAGAGCAGTACTTC. As protein: CASSVDSGLGKEQYF.